A single sample gave rise to the 7 T cell receptor beta chains below, sequenced in a study of cytomegalovirus exposure and HLA in healthy donors. Researchers ran the PCR with 60 Vbeta and 13 Jbeta primers. Libraries were prepared by immunoSEQ multiplex PCR; TCRdb keeps only in-frame clonotypes and omits some of them. Seen here are over 110,000 clones, 70% to 80% observed once, and the top ten hold about 2.2%. The specimen sequenced was PBMCs. The receptors originated from a woman under 30 in good health and CMV-seropositive.

The gene calls are TRBV6-1 and TRBJ1-2; TRBD1 matches 8 bases. V lost 4 bases and J lost 8; bases outside the gene matches: 6. This CDR3 has 13 residues. CDR1 is MNHNS and CDR2 is SASEGT in the germline V gene. The CDR3 region has the DNA TGTGCCAGCAGTGCCAGGGGGCTCGAAGGCTACACCTTC. It yields the protein CASSARGLEGYTF.

The rearrangement joins TRBV5-4 to TRBJ1-3; 10 positions agree with TRBD1. The V gene's germline CDR1 is SGHNT and CDR2 YYREEE (reference sequence). The CDR3 is made up of 16 amino acids. J gave up 1 base and V 0 bases, and 1 base lay outside the gene matches. Written as DNA, the CDR3 is TGTGCCAGCAGCTTGGGGGGACAGGGGTCTGGAAACACCATATATTTT. Its protein product is CASSLGGQGSGNTIYF.

The chain links TRBV5-4 to TRBJ1-1, with TRBD1 as a possible D gene (5 bases). This CDR3 is 14 amino acids long. CDR1 and CDR2 from the germline V gene are SGHNT and YYREEE (reference sequence). V dropped 2 bases and J dropped 1 base, with 9 bases sitting between them. Here the CDR3 DNA reads TGTGCCAGCAGCTTACCCGGACAGAACACTGAAGCTTTCTTT. Translating gives CASSLPGQNTEAFF.

This sequence joins TRBV19 and TRBJ1-1, with TRBD1 as a possible D gene (5 bases). This CDR3 spans 13 amino acids. Germline assignment: CDR1 LNHDA and CDR2 SQIVND (reference sequence). The V end lost 5 bases, the J end lost 5 bases, and 12 bases lay between the germline ends. The CDR3 protein is CASSVGEVTEAFF. CDR3 nucleotide sequence: TGTGCCAGTAGTGTGGGGGAGGTAACTGAAGCTTTCTTT. The whole variable domain, remainder taken from reference TRBV19 and TRBJ1-1, is DGGITQSPKYLFRKEGQNVTLSCEQNLNHDAMYWYRQDPGQGLRLIYYSQIVNDFQKGDIAEGYSVSREKKESFPLTVTSAQKNPTAFYLCASSVGEVTEAFFGQGTRLTVV.

This chain links TRBV9 with TRBJ1-1, with D perhaps matching TRBD1 (6 bases). Germline assignment: CDR1 SGDLS and CDR2 YYNGEE. The CDR3 runs to 15 residues. V gave up 0 bases and J gave up 8 bases, with 17 bases separating them. CDR3 protein: CASSVVPSAGTEAFF. In DNA form, the CDR3 reads TGTGCCAGCAGCGTAGTACCATCCGCAGGGACAGAAGCTTTCTTT.

The rearrangement joins TRBV6-1 to TRBJ2-3; 7 nucleotides agree with TRBD1. The ends lost 4 bases at V and 5 bases at J; junction bases unmatched: 12. This CDR3 has 16 residues. The germline CDR1 and CDR2 sequences are MNHNS and SASEGT. CDR3 coding DNA: TGTGCCAGCAGTGCCAGACAGGGACGCCAGGGAGATACGCAGTATTTT. Residues: CASSARQGRQGDTQYF.

The chain recombines TRBV9 with TRBJ2-5; the match to TRBD1 covers 8 bases. V lost 3 bases to trimming and J lost 1 base; unmatched junction nucleotides: 5. This CDR3 is 15 amino acids long. The V gene's germline CDR1 is SGDLS and CDR2 YYNGEE. CDR3 DNA sequence: TGTGCCAGCAGCGGATTGACAGGGGTCCAAGAGACCCAGTACTTC. Its translation is CASSGLTGVQETQYF. The whole variable domain, filled in from reference TRBV9 and TRBJ2-5, reads DSGVTQTPKHLITATGQRVTLRCSPRSGDLSVYWYQQSLDQGLQFLIQYYNGEERAKGNILERFSAQQFPDLHSELNLSSLELGDSALYFCASSGLTGVQETQYFGPGTRLLVL.